The 8 T cell receptor beta chains listed next were all sequenced from one sample in a study of Ad26.COV2.S vaccination and SARS-CoV-2 variants. Specified treatment: some 19 received Ad26.COV2.S at low or high dose, single or two shots; 5 received placebo; per-sample allocation not given. Repertoires come from day 63 after the first vaccine or placebo injection. Clones were read by immunoSEQ multiplex PCR, and TCRdb kept only the in-frame ones, dropping some. The data contain about 350,000 clones, roughly 90% of them singletons. Sequencing used peripheral blood, obtained in a trial of Ad26.COV2.S vaccine versus placebo. The receptors were sampled from a person between 18 and 59 years old who received the Ad26.COV2.S COVID-19 vaccine or a placebo.

This clone was observed a handful of times. This chain connects TRBV2 to TRBJ1-6; D not resolved. CDR3 size: 11 residues. V shed 5 bases and J shed 6 bases, with 2 bases lying between them. From germline, CDR1 is SNHLY and CDR2 FYNNEI. CDR3 DNA: TGTGCCAGCAGTTTTAATTCACCCCTCCACTTT. Protein product: CASSFNSPLHF.

V and J are TRBV7-3 and TRBJ1-1; TRBD1 matches 7 bases. The CDR3 totals 15 residues. Germline trimming cut 5 bases from V and 0 bases from J; bases unmatched to any gene: 6. Germline CDR1 is SGHTA and CDR2 is FQGTGA. The CDR3 loop reads CASSAQGGMNTEAFF. CDR3 sequence (DNA): TGTGCCAGCAGCGCCCAGGGGGGCATGAACACTGAAGCTTTCTTT.

This clone was seen more than once but under ten times. The chain combines TRBV4-1 with TRBJ2-1; the match to TRBD1 covers 7 bases. This CDR3 has 15 residues. The ends lost 0 bases at V and 8 bases at J; junction bases unmatched: 7. CDR1 is MGHRA and CDR2 is YSYEKL in the germline V gene. This chain's CDR3 is CASSQDETGLDEQFF. DNA of the CDR3: TGCGCCAGCAGCCAAGACGAGACAGGGTTGGATGAGCAGTTCTTC.

V is TRBV3-1 (or the pseudogene TRBV3-2) and J is TRBJ2-1, with 12 bases fitting TRBD2. Germline loops: CDR1 LGHDT, CDR2 YNNKEL (reference sequence). V shed 4 bases and J 4 bases; nucleotides not matched to a gene: 5. This CDR3 is 16 amino acids long. The chain's CDR3 is CASSRGLAGSYNEQFF. Written as DNA, the CDR3 is TGTGCCAGCAGCCGCGGACTAGCGGGATCTTACAATGAGCAGTTCTTC.

The J gene is TRBJ1-4, the V gene TRBV19; D perhaps matches TRBD1 (6 bases). V was shortened by 7 bases and J by 0 bases, with 18 bases between the two germline ends. The CDR3 is 17 residues long. CDR1 and CDR2 (germline): LNHDA, SQIVND (reference sequence). CDR3 region: CASNPGRGMATNEKLFF. For the CDR3, the DNA is TGTGCCAGTAATCCCGGCAGGGGAATGGCAACTAATGAAAAACTGTTTTTT.

J is TRBJ1-2 and V is TRBV6-1, with 8 positions matching TRBD1. V shed 2 bases, J shed 4 bases, and the junction held 9 bases outside the gene matches. Germline CDR1 MNHNS, CDR2 SASEGT. The CDR3 extends over 16 amino acids. In nucleotides, the CDR3 is TGTGCCAGCAGTGAATTTGGGTCAGGGGGCGCCTATGGCTACACCTTC. This encodes CASSEFGSGGAYGYTF.

V is TRBV3-1 (or the pseudogene TRBV3-2) and J is TRBJ2-3; possible D gene TRBD2, 7 bases. The CDR3 sequence is 17 residues long. CDR1 LGHDT and CDR2 YNNKEL come from the germline V gene (reference sequence). V was shortened by 3 bases and J by 5 bases, with 21 bases between the two germline ends. The CDR3 is CASSQISGDTDEDTQYF. As DNA, the CDR3 is TGTGCCAGCAGCCAGATCAGCGGGGACACCGATGAAGATACGCAGTATTTT.

The chain combines TRBV28 with TRBJ1-1, with unresolved D. This CDR3 region has 14 residues. Between the trimmed V and J ends, which lost 0 bases and 2 bases, there was a span of 7 bases. CDR1 and CDR2 (germline): MDHEN, SYDVKM. The CDR3 DNA follows: TGTGCCAGCAGTTTATGGGGAACTAACACTGAAGCTTTCTTT. Residues: CASSLWGTNTEAFF.